This T cell receptor (beta chain) was profiled in a study of blood T cell repertoires in COVID-19. Study-wide context: COVID-19 samples, acute and convalescent, were from the United States, Italy and Spain.

Seattle's enrolled individuals joined amid active infection and were then monitored longitudinally. Under the authors' procedure: Amplification from reference gene primers served as the basis for estimated nucleated cell counts. Repertoires were generated with immunoSEQ multiplex PCR, while TCRdb's copy carries only in-frame clones and drops some. For V, J and clone size, that table is used; D and trimming come from the DNA. The sample consists of about 200,000 clones, roughly 84% of them appearing once. The germline V and J ends were trimmed by 4 bases and 0 bases, with 11 bases remaining between them. The CDR3 has 15 residues. The germline CDR1 and CDR2 sequences are SGHRS and YFSETQ.

This chain links TRBV5-1 with TRBJ1-5; no firm D call. This TCR was sampled from a man aged 50 to 59 with COVID-19, enrolled during active disease. What was sequenced was peripheral blood. DNA of the CDR3: TGCGCCAGCAGCCCCACCCCGGGTAGCAATCAGCCCCAGCATTTT. It is translated as CASSPTPGSNQPQHF. Variable domain in full (rest from reference TRBV5-1 and TRBJ1-5): KAGVTQTPRYLIKTRGQQVTLSCSPISGHRSVSWYQQTPGQGLQFLFEYFSETQRNKGNFPGRFSGRQFSNSRSEMNVSTLELGDSALYLCASSPTPGSNQPQHFGDGTRLSIL.